This TCR beta chain appears in the sequencing data of a study of blood T cells in healthy people across ages. The CDR3 runs 13 residues. V was clipped by 5 bases and J by 0 bases, with 10 bases between them. The V gene's germline CDR1 is DFQATT and CDR2 SNEGSKA (reference sequence). Alongside a J-beta primer mix, a sample-barcoded 5' primer served in a second PCR lasting roughly 6 to 12 cycles. Each CDR3 protein is one row after TCRdb ran MiXCR on the 5' RACE reads. The table records 1,300,000 or so distinct CDR3 sequences, approximately 63% of them present only once. This sequence joins TRBV20-1 and TRBJ1-1; possible D gene TRBD1, 6 bases. The receptor comes from a man aged 18 to 30 in good health. Material for sequencing was blood. The CDR3 DNA reads TGCAGTGCTCGACAGGACATGAACACTGAAGCTTTCTTT. This encodes CSARQDMNTEAFF.